Listed below are T cell receptor beta chains from one sample, sequenced in a study of patients and donors after allogeneic stem cell transplantation. TCRdb re-analysed the RT-PCR reads in MiXCR, keeping a single row per CDR3 protein. This table has 98,000 or so distinct CDR3 sequences, 35% appearing once. The specimen was blood, either unsorted or a sorted T cell fraction (not recorded which). The receptor source for this set is a human donor who was either an allogeneic HSCT recipient or a stem cell or donor lymphocyte infusion donor (not recorded which). It is not recorded whose cells these are; they may come from a transplant donor. Both conserved end residues are part of each CDR3. A D gene is named only where the DNA matches it firmly. Clone size appears in some rows only: once, few, many, or a class for an expanded clone.

J gene: TRBJ1-5
D gene: -
clone size: -
V gene: TRBV24-1
CDR3 protein: CATSEGGQPQHF
CDR3 DNA: TGTGCCACCAGTGAGGGTGGGCAGCCCCAGCATTTT

J gene: TRBJ1-2
D gene: -
clone size: -
V gene: TRBV28
CDR3 protein: CASSLGGGGANYGYTF
CDR3 DNA: TGTGCCAGCAGTTTAGGGGGAGGTGGAGCTAACTATGGCTACACCTTC

J gene: TRBJ2-1
D gene: -
clone size: few
V gene: TRBV6-2/TRBV6-3
CDR3 protein: CASSYSWVNEQFF
CDR3 DNA: TGTGCCAGCAGTTACTCGTGGGTAAATGAGCAGTTCTTC

J gene: TRBJ2-2
D gene: TRBD1
clone size: -
V gene: TRBV18
CDR3 protein: CASSPATGGTGELFF
CDR3 DNA: TGTGCCAGCTCACCTGCGACAGGGGGCACCGGGGAGCTGTTTTTT

J gene: TRBJ1-5
D gene: -
clone size: -
V gene: TRBV5-1
CDR3 protein: CASSLGQGGNQPQHF
CDR3 DNA: TGCGCCAGCAGCTTGGGGCAGGGTGGCAATCAGCCCCAGCATTTT

J gene: TRBJ2-1
D gene: -
clone size: -
V gene: TRBV15
CDR3 protein: CATSRASGSRQNEQFF
CDR3 DNA: TGTGCCACCAGCAGAGCCAGCGGCAGCCGCCAGAATGAGCAGTTCTTC

J gene: TRBJ2-1
D gene: -
clone size: once
V gene: TRBV20-1
CDR3 protein: CSARAPWRGDEQFF
CDR3 DNA: TGCAGTGCTAGAGCCCCCTGGCGGGGCGATGAGCAGTTCTTC

J gene: TRBJ1-6
D gene: -
clone size: -
V gene: TRBV6-5
CDR3 protein: CASRGVGPGNSPLHF
CDR3 DNA: TGTGCCAGCAGAGGGGTGGGGCCAGGGAATTCACCCCTCCACTTT

J gene: TRBJ2-7
D gene: -
clone size: -
V gene: TRBV18
CDR3 protein: CASSPLPKSYEQYF
CDR3 DNA: TGTGCCAGCTCACCCTTGCCGAAATCCTACGAGCAGTACTTC

J gene: TRBJ1-5
D gene: -
clone size: -
V gene: TRBV20-1
CDR3 protein: CSASDRRRNQPQHF
CDR3 DNA: TGCAGTGCGAGCGACAGGCGGCGCAATCAGCCCCAGCATTTT

J gene: TRBJ2-1
D gene: -
clone size: -
V gene: TRBV7-9
CDR3 protein: CASSFPRIEQFF
CDR3 DNA: TGTGCCAGCAGCTTCCCTCGGATTGAGCAGTTCTTC

J gene: TRBJ2-1
D gene: -
clone size: -
V gene: TRBV12-3/TRBV12-4
CDR3 protein: CASSRDPMRVEQFF
CDR3 DNA: TGTGCCAGCAGCCGGGACCCAATGAGGGTAGAGCAGTTCTTC

J gene: TRBJ1-4
D gene: TRBD1
clone size: -
V gene: TRBV19
CDR3 protein: CASSPRDRREKLFF
CDR3 DNA: TGTGCCAGTAGTCCCCGGGACAGGAGGGAAAAACTGTTTTTT

J gene: TRBJ1-6
D gene: -
clone size: -
V gene: TRBV5-1
CDR3 protein: CASSLWMDSPLHF
CDR3 DNA: TGCGCCAGCAGCTTGTGGATGGATTCACCCCTCCACTTT

J gene: TRBJ2-1
D gene: TRBD1
clone size: -
V gene: TRBV10-3
CDR3 protein: CAISESSGGQWYEQFF
CDR3 DNA: TGTGCCATCAGTGAGTCGTCAGGGGGCCAATGGTATGAGCAGTTCTTC

J gene: TRBJ2-1
D gene: -
clone size: -
V gene: TRBV12-3/TRBV12-4
CDR3 protein: CASSLNGGAHNEQFF
CDR3 DNA: TGTGCCAGCAGTTTAAATGGGGGTGCCCACAATGAGCAGTTCTTC

J gene: TRBJ1-5
D gene: -
clone size: few
V gene: TRBV11-3
CDR3 protein: CASSPERGNQPQHF
CDR3 DNA: TGTGCCAGCAGCCCCGAACGGGGAAATCAGCCCCAGCATTTT

J gene: TRBJ2-5
D gene: -
clone size: -
V gene: TRBV24-1
CDR3 protein: CATRGPRRGVKTQYF
CDR3 DNA: TGTGCCACCAGGGGTCCGCGCAGGGGAGTGAAGACCCAGTACTTC

J gene: TRBJ2-1
D gene: -
clone size: -
V gene: TRBV15
CDR3 protein: CATSRGGQTFLRRNEQFF
CDR3 DNA: TGTGCCACCAGCAGGGGAGGACAGACCTTTTTGCGGCGCAATGAGCAGTTCTTC

J gene: TRBJ1-2
D gene: -
clone size: -
V gene: TRBV25-1
CDR3 protein: CASSVRQENGYTF
CDR3 DNA: TGTGCCAGCAGTGTAAGACAGGAGAATGGCTACACCTTC

J gene: TRBJ1-5
D gene: -
clone size: -
V gene: TRBV2
CDR3 protein: CASRRYEGQPQHF
CDR3 DNA: TGTGCCAGCAGGCGGTACGAGGGCCAGCCCCAGCATTTT

J gene: TRBJ1-1
D gene: -
clone size: -
V gene: TRBV6-5
CDR3 protein: CASKNRGRNTEAFF
CDR3 DNA: TGTGCCAGCAAAAATCGGGGACGGAACACTGAAGCTTTCTTT

J gene: TRBJ1-1
D gene: -
clone size: -
V gene: TRBV6-5
CDR3 protein: CASSPGLVRTEAFF
CDR3 DNA: TGTGCCAGCAGCCCCGGGCTGGTGAGGACTGAAGCTTTCTTT

J gene: TRBJ2-1
D gene: TRBD2
clone size: few
V gene: TRBV6-2/TRBV6-3
CDR3 protein: CASSYGEGTSMGEQFF
CDR3 DNA: TGTGCCAGCAGTTACGGGGAGGGGACTAGCATGGGCGAGCAGTTCTTC

J gene: TRBJ2-7
D gene: TRBD2
clone size: -
V gene: TRBV27
CDR3 protein: CASSLPGGEQYF
CDR3 DNA: TGTGCCAGCAGTTTACCGGGGGGCGAGCAGTACTTC

J gene: TRBJ1-1
D gene: -
clone size: -
V gene: TRBV11-3
CDR3 protein: CASSLGGKAFF
CDR3 DNA: TGTGCCAGCAGCTTAGGGGGCAAGGCTTTCTTT

J gene: TRBJ2-3
D gene: TRBD2
clone size: few
V gene: TRBV29-1
CDR3 protein: CSVGLTSGSLTDTQYF
CDR3 DNA: TGCAGCGTTGGGCTGACTAGCGGGAGCCTCACAGATACGCAGTATTTT

J gene: TRBJ2-1
D gene: TRBD1
clone size: -
V gene: TRBV29-1
CDR3 protein: CSVTDRSYNEQFF
CDR3 DNA: TGCAGCGTCACGGACAGGTCCTACAATGAGCAGTTCTTC

J gene: TRBJ2-5
D gene: TRBD2
clone size: -
V gene: TRBV6-6
CDR3 protein: CASSYLVQLAGPETQYF
CDR3 DNA: TGTGCCAGCAGTTACCTGGTGCAGCTAGCGGGGCCGGAGACCCAGTACTTC

J gene: TRBJ1-3
D gene: TRBD1
clone size: few
V gene: TRBV4-2
CDR3 protein: CASSGGQGGDTIYF
CDR3 DNA: TGTGCCAGCAGCGGAGGGCAGGGGGGTGACACCATATATTTT

J gene: TRBJ2-7
D gene: -
clone size: once
V gene: TRBV11-2
CDR3 protein: CASSLDVAGEQYF
CDR3 DNA: TGTGCCAGCAGCTTAGATGTTGCAGGCGAGCAGTACTTC

J gene: TRBJ2-1
D gene: -
clone size: -
V gene: TRBV4-3
CDR3 protein: CASSQDRRVTYNEQFF
CDR3 DNA: TGCGCCAGCAGCCAAGATAGAAGGGTAACCTACAATGAGCAGTTCTTC

J gene: TRBJ2-1
D gene: -
clone size: -
V gene: TRBV4-3
CDR3 protein: CASSQDPPRSYNEQFF
CDR3 DNA: TGCGCCAGCAGCCAAGATCCTCCACGGTCCTACAATGAGCAGTTCTTC

J gene: TRBJ2-1
D gene: TRBD1
clone size: few
V gene: TRBV12-3/TRBV12-4
CDR3 protein: CASSPTGGGDEQFF
CDR3 DNA: TGTGCCAGCAGCCCGACAGGGGGCGGGGATGAGCAGTTCTTC

J gene: TRBJ2-3
D gene: TRBD1
clone size: -
V gene: TRBV5-1
CDR3 protein: CASTRGPPDTQYF
CDR3 DNA: TGCGCCAGCACCAGGGGGCCCCCAGATACGCAGTATTTT

J gene: TRBJ2-3
D gene: TRBD2
clone size: -
V gene: TRBV10-3
CDR3 protein: CAISPFGGSSTDTQYF
CDR3 DNA: TGTGCCATCAGTCCTTTTGGCGGGAGTTCGACAGATACGCAGTATTTT

J gene: TRBJ2-7
D gene: TRBD1
clone size: -
V gene: TRBV27
CDR3 protein: CASSVPGTGRYEQYF
CDR3 DNA: TGTGCCAGCAGTGTACCCGGGACAGGGAGGTACGAGCAGTACTTC

J gene: TRBJ2-3
D gene: -
clone size: few
V gene: TRBV6-6
CDR3 protein: CASSYLRHRTDTQYF
CDR3 DNA: TGTGCCAGCAGTTACTTGAGACACCGCACAGATACGCAGTATTTT

J gene: TRBJ1-5
D gene: -
clone size: few
V gene: TRBV7-2
CDR3 protein: CASSLELGQPQHF
CDR3 DNA: TGTGCCAGCAGCTTAGAGTTGGGCCAGCCCCAGCATTTT

J gene: TRBJ1-1
D gene: TRBD1
clone size: -
V gene: TRBV5-1
CDR3 protein: CASSLVAGGPLAEAFF
CDR3 DNA: TGCGCCAGCAGCTTGGTGGCAGGGGGCCCTCTCGCTGAAGCTTTCTTT

J gene: TRBJ2-7
D gene: TRBD2
clone size: -
V gene: TRBV5-1
CDR3 protein: CASSLLAGFPYEQYF
CDR3 DNA: TGCGCCAGCAGCTTACTAGCGGGATTTCCCTACGAGCAGTACTTC

J gene: TRBJ1-1
D gene: -
clone size: -
V gene: TRBV12-3/TRBV12-4
CDR3 protein: CASSLGVTEAFF
CDR3 DNA: TGTGCCAGCAGTTTGGGGGTAACTGAAGCTTTCTTT

J gene: TRBJ2-1
D gene: TRBD1
clone size: -
V gene: TRBV24-1
CDR3 protein: CATSGAGTGGSWNEQFF
CDR3 DNA: TGTGCCACCAGTGGTGCCGGGACAGGGGGCAGTTGGAATGAGCAGTTCTTC

J gene: TRBJ2-7
D gene: -
clone size: -
V gene: TRBV5-1
CDR3 protein: CASSLLGAYEQYF
CDR3 DNA: TGCGCCAGCAGCTTGCTAGGGGCCTACGAGCAGTACTTC

J gene: TRBJ2-7
D gene: TRBD1
clone size: -
V gene: TRBV27
CDR3 protein: CASRRTGSYEQYF
CDR3 DNA: TGTGCCAGCAGAAGGACAGGGTCCTACGAGCAGTACTTC

J gene: TRBJ2-1
D gene: TRBD2
clone size: -
V gene: TRBV20-1
CDR3 protein: CSANPFGLAVGDEQFF
CDR3 DNA: TGCAGTGCCAACCCTTTTGGACTAGCGGTTGGGGATGAGCAGTTCTTC

J gene: TRBJ2-1
D gene: TRBD1
clone size: many
V gene: TRBV24-1
CDR3 protein: CATSELGDRGKNEQFF
CDR3 DNA: TGTGCCACCAGTGAGCTTGGGGACAGGGGTAAGAATGAGCAGTTCTTC

J gene: TRBJ2-5
D gene: TRBD2
clone size: -
V gene: TRBV12-3/TRBV12-4
CDR3 protein: CASSWGTSEQETQYF
CDR3 DNA: TGTGCCAGCAGTTGGGGGACTAGCGAACAAGAGACCCAGTACTTC

J gene: TRBJ2-7
D gene: -
clone size: -
V gene: TRBV5-4
CDR3 protein: CASSFDGGIVSYEQYF
CDR3 DNA: TGTGCCAGCAGCTTTGACGGCGGGATCGTCTCCTACGAGCAGTACTTC

J gene: TRBJ1-5
D gene: -
clone size: -
V gene: TRBV2
CDR3 protein: CASSWWNQPQHF
CDR3 DNA: TGTGCCAGCAGTTGGTGGAATCAGCCCCAGCATTTT

J gene: TRBJ1-6
D gene: -
clone size: few
V gene: TRBV11-2
CDR3 protein: CASSLHDLGSPLHF
CDR3 DNA: TGTGCCAGCAGCTTACACGACCTGGGTTCACCCCTCCACTTT

J gene: TRBJ1-1
D gene: -
clone size: few
V gene: TRBV12-3/TRBV12-4
CDR3 protein: CASTEGFLSAFF
CDR3 DNA: TGTGCCAGCACCGAGGGTTTTCTTTCGGCTTTCTTT

J gene: TRBJ2-3
D gene: -
clone size: few
V gene: TRBV12-3/TRBV12-4
CDR3 protein: CASRHVVDTQYF
CDR3 DNA: TGTGCCAGCAGACATGTTGTAGATACGCAGTATTTT

J gene: TRBJ1-3
D gene: -
clone size: few
V gene: TRBV12-3/TRBV12-4
CDR3 protein: CASRNRAYGAGNTIYF
CDR3 DNA: TGTGCCAGCAGAAACAGGGCCTACGGGGCAGGAAACACCATATATTTT

J gene: TRBJ1-6
D gene: TRBD1
clone size: -
V gene: TRBV19
CDR3 protein: CASSMDRSVNSPLHF
CDR3 DNA: TGTGCCAGTAGTATGGACAGGAGCGTGAATTCACCCCTCCACTTT

J gene: TRBJ2-7
D gene: TRBD1
clone size: -
V gene: TRBV27
CDR3 protein: CASSLDRGDDYEQYF
CDR3 DNA: TGTGCCAGCAGTCTCGACAGGGGAGATGACTACGAGCAGTACTTC

J gene: TRBJ2-1
D gene: TRBD1
clone size: -
V gene: TRBV20-1
CDR3 protein: CSARPATRSGGYNEQFF
CDR3 DNA: TGCAGTGCTAGACCTGCTACCCGCTCAGGGGGTTACAATGAGCAGTTCTTC

J gene: TRBJ2-7
D gene: TRBD2
clone size: -
V gene: TRBV10-3
CDR3 protein: CAISEWREGPYEQYF
CDR3 DNA: TGTGCCATCAGTGAATGGCGGGAGGGCCCATACGAGCAGTACTTC

J gene: TRBJ2-3
D gene: TRBD2
clone size: once
V gene: TRBV12-3/TRBV12-4
CDR3 protein: CASSLLRGADTQYF
CDR3 DNA: TGTGCCAGCAGTTTACTGCGGGGGGCGGATACGCAGTATTTT

J gene: TRBJ2-1
D gene: -
clone size: -
V gene: TRBV27
CDR3 protein: CASSLIWTAGDHEQFF
CDR3 DNA: TGTGCCAGCAGTTTAATCTGGACGGCCGGGGACCATGAGCAGTTCTTC